This T cell receptor beta chain was sequenced in a study of blood T cell repertoires in COVID-19. V was cut by 3 bases and J by 1 base, with 12 bases left in between. The CDR3 consists of 15 residues. Germline assignment: CDR1 MDHEN and CDR2 SYDVKM. The table came from immunoSEQ multiplex PCR; TCRdb's copy has only in-frame clones and leaves some out. The table records about 150,000 clones, around 87% of them present only once. Sequenced input: peripheral blood. The V gene is TRBV28, the J gene TRBJ1-2, with a weak D call TRBD1 (6 bases). This receptor was identified in a man older than 75 with acute or convalescent COVID-19. DNA of the CDR3: TGTGCCAGCAGTTTCAGCGGGACAATTAACTATGGCTACACCTTC. Translation gives CASSFSGTINYGYTF.